This T cell receptor (beta chain) is from a study of graft-versus-host responses after intestinal transplantation. The overall study: For two to three years after anti-thymocyte globulin induction, all recipients took tacrolimus and steroids.

The CDR3 has 14 amino acids. Per germline, CDR1 SEHNR and CDR2 FQNEAQ (reference sequence). With 2 bases removed from V and 3 bases from J, the gap between germline ends came to 11 bases. Whole-study results and caveats: GvH clones appeared in recipient marrow, some first in ileum or blood.

A note on this clone: Antigen: not known.

Clones were sequenced by immunoSEQ multiplex PCR, and TCRdb holds only the in-frame ones, with some missing. In the table there are roughly 120,000 clones, more than 85% of which are singletons. This chain uses TRBV7-9 with TRBJ2-7; D possibly corresponds to TRBD2 (5 bases). Specimen: unstimulated CD8+ T cells sorted from spleen or lymph node cells, collected before transplant. The sequence was obtained from a human donor who was the organ donor for an intestinal transplant. CDR3 sequence: CASSLPGNNYEQYF. Here the CDR3 DNA reads TGTGCCAGCAGCTTACCCGGGAATAACTACGAGCAGTACTTC.